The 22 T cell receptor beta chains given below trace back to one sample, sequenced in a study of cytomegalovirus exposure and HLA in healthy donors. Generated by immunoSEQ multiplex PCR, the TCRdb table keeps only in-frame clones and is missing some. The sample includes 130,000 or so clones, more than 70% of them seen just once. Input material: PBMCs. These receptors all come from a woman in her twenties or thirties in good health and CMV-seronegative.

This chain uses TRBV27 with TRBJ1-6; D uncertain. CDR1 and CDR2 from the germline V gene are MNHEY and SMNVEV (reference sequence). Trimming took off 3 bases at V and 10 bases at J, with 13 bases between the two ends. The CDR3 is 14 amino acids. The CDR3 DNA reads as TGTGCCAGCAGTTTCGGGGAGATGGGCTCACCCCTCCACTTT. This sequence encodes CASSFGEMGSPLHF.

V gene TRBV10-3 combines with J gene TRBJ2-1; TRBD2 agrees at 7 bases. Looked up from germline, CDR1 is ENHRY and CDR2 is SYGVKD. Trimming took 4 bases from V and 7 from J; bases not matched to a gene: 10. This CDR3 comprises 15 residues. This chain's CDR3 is CAISVVASGQNEQFF. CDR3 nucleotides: TGTGCCATCAGTGTAGTGGCTAGCGGCCAGAATGAGCAGTTCTTC.

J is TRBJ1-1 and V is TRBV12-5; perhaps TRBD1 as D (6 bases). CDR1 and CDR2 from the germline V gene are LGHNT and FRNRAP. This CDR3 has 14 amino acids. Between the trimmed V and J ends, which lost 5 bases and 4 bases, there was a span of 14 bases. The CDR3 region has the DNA TGTGCTAGTGGTCTCCTGGCAGGGGCCACTGAAGCTTTCTTT. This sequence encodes CASGLLAGATEAFF.

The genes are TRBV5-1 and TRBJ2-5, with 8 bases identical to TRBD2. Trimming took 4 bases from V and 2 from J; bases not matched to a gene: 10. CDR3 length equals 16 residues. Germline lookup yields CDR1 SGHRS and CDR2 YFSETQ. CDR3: CASSPGASGRQETQYF. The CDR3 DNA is TGCGCCAGCAGCCCCGGAGCTAGCGGGCGACAAGAGACCCAGTACTTC.

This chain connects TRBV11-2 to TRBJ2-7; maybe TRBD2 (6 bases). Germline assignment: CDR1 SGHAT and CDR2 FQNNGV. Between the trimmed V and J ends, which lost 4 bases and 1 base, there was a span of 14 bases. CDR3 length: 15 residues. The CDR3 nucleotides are TGTGCCAGCAGCTCCATCACGGGGGTTTCCTACGAGCAGTACTTC. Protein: CASSSITGVSYEQYF.

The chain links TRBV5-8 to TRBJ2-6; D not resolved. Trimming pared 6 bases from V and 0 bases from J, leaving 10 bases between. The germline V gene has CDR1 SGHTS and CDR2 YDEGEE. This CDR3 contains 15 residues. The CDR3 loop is CASKRGDSGANVLTF. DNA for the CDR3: TGTGCCAGCAAAAGAGGCGACTCTGGGGCCAACGTCCTGACTTTC. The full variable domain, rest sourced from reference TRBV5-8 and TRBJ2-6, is EAGVTQSPTHLIKTRGQQATLRCSPISGHTSVYWYQQALGLGLQFLLWYDEGEERNRGNFPPRFSGRQFPNYSSELNVNALELEDSALYLCASKRGDSGANVLTFGAGSRLTVL.

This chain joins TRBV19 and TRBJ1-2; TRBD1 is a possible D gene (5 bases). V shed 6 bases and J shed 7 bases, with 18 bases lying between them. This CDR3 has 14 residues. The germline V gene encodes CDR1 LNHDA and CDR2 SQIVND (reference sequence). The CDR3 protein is CASRPGHTAAGYTF. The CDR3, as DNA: TGTGCCAGTAGACCCGGACACACTGCCGCTGGCTACACCTTC.

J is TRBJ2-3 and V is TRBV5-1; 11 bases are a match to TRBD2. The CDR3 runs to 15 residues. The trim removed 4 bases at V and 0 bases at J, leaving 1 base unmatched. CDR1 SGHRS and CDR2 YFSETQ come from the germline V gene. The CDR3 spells CASSRTSGSTDTQYF. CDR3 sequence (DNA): TGCGCCAGCAGCCGGACTAGCGGGAGCACAGATACGCAGTATTTT.

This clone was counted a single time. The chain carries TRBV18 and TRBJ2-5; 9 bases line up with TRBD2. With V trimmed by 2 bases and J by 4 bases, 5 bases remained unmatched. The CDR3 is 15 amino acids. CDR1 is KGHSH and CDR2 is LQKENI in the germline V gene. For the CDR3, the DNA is TGTGCCAGCTCACCAGGCGGGGGGGCGCGAGAGACCCAGTACTTC. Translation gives CASSPGGGARETQYF.

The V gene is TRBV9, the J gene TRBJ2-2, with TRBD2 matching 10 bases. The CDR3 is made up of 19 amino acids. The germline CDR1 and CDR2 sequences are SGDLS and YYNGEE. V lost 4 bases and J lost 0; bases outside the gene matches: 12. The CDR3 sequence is CASSPRPPSGGSNTGELFF. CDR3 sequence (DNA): TGTGCCAGCAGCCCCCGCCCCCCTAGCGGGGGATCGAACACCGGGGAGCTGTTTTTT.

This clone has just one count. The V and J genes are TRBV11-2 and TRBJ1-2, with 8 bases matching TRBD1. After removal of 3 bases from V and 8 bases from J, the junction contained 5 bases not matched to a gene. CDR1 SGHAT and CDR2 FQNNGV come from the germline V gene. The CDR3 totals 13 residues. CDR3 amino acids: CASSLGQEGGYTF. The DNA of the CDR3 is TGTGCCAGCAGCTTGGGACAGGAGGGCGGCTACACCTTC.

CDR3: CASSIQAGGQETQYF. CDR3 sequence (DNA): TGCGCCAGCAGCATCCAAGCGGGGGGGCAGGAGACCCAGTACTTC. The gene calls are TRBV5-1 and TRBJ2-5, with 10 bases identical to TRBD2. V trimming: 4 bases; J trimming: 5 bases; junction bases outside the gene matches: 8. Looked up from germline, CDR1 is SGHRS and CDR2 is YFSETQ. The CDR3 consists of 15 residues.

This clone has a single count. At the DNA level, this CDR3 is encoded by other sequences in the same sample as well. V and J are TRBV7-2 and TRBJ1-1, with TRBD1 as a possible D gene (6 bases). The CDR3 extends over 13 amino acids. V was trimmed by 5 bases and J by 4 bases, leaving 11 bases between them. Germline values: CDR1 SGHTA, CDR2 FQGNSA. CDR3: CASSTTGRTEAFF. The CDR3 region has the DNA TGTGCCAGCAGCACTACAGGGCGCACTGAAGCTTTCTTT.

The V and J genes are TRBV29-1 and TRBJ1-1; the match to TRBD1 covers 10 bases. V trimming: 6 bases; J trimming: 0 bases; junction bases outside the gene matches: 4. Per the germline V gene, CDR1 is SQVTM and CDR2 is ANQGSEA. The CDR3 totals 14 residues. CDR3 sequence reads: CSVTGGGMNTEAFF. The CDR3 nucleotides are TGCAGCGTGACAGGGGGCGGGATGAACACTGAAGCTTTCTTT.

The CDR3 DNA reads as TGTGCCATCAGCCTTAGCGGGGGGGCCTATGAGACCCAGTACTTC. Amino acid sequence: CAISLSGGAYETQYF. The chain has TRBV10-3 and TRBJ2-5; 11 positions agree with TRBD2. The CDR3 contains 15 residues. Germline loops: CDR1 ENHRY, CDR2 SYGVKD. Trimming at V came to 6 bases and at J to 5 bases, leaving 8 bases not matched to a gene.

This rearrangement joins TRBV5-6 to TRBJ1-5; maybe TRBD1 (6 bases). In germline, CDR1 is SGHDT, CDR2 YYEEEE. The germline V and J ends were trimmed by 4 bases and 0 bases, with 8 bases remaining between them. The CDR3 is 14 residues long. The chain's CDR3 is CASSGQPSNQPQHF. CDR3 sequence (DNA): TGTGCCAGCAGCGGACAGCCTAGCAATCAGCCCCAGCATTTT.

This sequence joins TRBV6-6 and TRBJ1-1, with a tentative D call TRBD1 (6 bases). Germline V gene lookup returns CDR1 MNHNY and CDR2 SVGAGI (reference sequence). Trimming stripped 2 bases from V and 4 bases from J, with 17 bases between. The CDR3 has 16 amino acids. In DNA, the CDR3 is TGTGCCAGCAGTTACGTTACAGGGTTCAGAGCCACTGAAGCTTTCTTT. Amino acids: CASSYVTGFRATEAFF.

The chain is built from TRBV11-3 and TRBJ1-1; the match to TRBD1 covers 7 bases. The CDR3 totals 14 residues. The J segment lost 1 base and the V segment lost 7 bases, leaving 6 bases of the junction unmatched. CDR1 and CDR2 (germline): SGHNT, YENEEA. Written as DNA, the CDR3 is TGTGCCAGCAAACAGGGGCCCTCGAACACTGAAGCTTTCTTT. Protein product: CASKQGPSNTEAFF.

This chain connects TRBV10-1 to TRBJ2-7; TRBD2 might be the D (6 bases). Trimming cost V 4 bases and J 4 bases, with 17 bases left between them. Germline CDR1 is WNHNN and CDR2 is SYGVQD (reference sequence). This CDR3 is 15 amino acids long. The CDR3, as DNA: TGCGCCAGCAGTGTACGAGCGTGGGGAGGTTACGAGCAGTACTTC. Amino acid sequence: CASSVRAWGGYEQYF.

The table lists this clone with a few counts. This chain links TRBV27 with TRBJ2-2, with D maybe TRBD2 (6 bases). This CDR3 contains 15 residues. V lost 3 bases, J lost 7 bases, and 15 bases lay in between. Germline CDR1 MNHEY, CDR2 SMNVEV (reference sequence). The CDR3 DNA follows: TGTGCCAGCAGTTTGGGCTCCGGGGGAATCGGGGAGCTGTTTTTT. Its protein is CASSLGSGGIGELFF.

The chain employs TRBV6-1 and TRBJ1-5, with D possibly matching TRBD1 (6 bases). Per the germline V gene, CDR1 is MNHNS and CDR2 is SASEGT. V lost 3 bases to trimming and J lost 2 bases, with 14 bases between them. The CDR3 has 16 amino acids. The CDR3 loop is CASSEVRGAGNQPQHF. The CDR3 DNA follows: TGTGCCAGCAGTGAGGTTCGGGGGGCTGGCAATCAGCCCCAGCATTTT.

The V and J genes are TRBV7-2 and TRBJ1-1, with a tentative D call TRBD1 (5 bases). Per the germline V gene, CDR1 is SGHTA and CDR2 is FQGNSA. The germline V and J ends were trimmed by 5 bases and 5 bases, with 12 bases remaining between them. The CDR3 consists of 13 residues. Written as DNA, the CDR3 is TGTGCCAGCAGCCTCTGGGGGGATACTGAAGCTTTCTTT. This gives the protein CASSLWGDTEAFF.